The clone carrying this TCR beta chain has just a few counts. Its specificity is not known. This entry is derived from a study of beta chain features in type 1 diabetes. Study-wide results and limits: The naive, central memory and Treg TCRB repertoires of patients appeared to be more similar to one another than those of healthy donors. Individuals with type 1 diabetes displayed fewer insertions and more deletions at VDJ junctions.

This CDR3 is 15 amino acids long. Trimming took off 2 bases at V and 1 base at J, with 12 bases between the two ends. Germline loops: CDR1 SGHRS, CDR2 YFSETQ. The entirety of the isolated RNA underwent reverse transcription, so expressed TCRB transcripts were sequenced. Using immunoSEQ multiplex PCR, the repertoire was profiled, and TCRdb retains in-frame clones only, with some absent. Here the sample spans 810,000 or so clones, 17% being singletons. There was one heparinised blood draw per donor, averaging approximately 120 mL. Via the markers CD45RO/CCR7/CD25/CD127/CD95/CD27, stem cell-like memory, regulatory, central memory and naive CD4+ cells were sorted.

The clonotype comes from a woman between 18 and 29 years old in good health. Sequencing used naive CD4+ T cells from blood. The rearrangement uses TRBV5-1 and TRBJ2-5; a weak D match, TRBD2 (6 bases). This CDR3 reads CASSFNLGGQETQYF. CDR3 nucleotide sequence: TGCGCCAGCAGCTTTAATCTCGGGGGCCAAGAGACCCAGTACTTC.